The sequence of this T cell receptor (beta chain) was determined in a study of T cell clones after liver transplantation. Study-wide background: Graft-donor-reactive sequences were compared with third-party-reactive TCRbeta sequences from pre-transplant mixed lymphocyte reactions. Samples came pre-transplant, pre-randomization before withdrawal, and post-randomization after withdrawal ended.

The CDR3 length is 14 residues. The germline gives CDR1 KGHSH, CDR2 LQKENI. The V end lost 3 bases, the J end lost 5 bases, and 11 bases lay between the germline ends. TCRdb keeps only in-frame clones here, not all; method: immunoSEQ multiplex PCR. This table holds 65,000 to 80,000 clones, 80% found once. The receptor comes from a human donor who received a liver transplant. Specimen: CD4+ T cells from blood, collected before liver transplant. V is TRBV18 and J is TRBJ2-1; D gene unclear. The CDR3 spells CASSPARIDNEQFF. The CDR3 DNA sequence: TGTGCCAGCTCACCCGCACGCATAGACAATGAGCAGTTCTTC.